This T cell receptor beta chain was sequenced for a study of OX40 agonist ivuxolimab in advanced cancers. Study as a whole: Patients were infused with ivuxolimab every 2 weeks at 0.01 to 10 mg/kg. Three patients, one with hepatocellular carcinoma and two with cutaneous melanoma, achieved partial responses. Study-level results: Compared with CD4+, CD8+ T cells on average had more expanded clones.

Using immunoSEQ multiplex PCR, the repertoire was profiled, and TCRdb retains in-frame clones only, with some absent. The data show about 46,000 clones, with 65% to 85% seen just once and about 2.9% held by the top ten. About this clone: Its antigen is as yet unknown.

The CDR3 spans 15 residues. CDR1 and CDR2 from the germline V gene are SGHDN and FVKESK. The V gene end was trimmed by 4 bases and the J gene end by 9 bases; junction bases not matched to a gene: 6. The input for sequencing was CD4+ or CD8+ T cells sorted from blood, taken in a trial of the OX40 agonist ivuxolimab. The TCR originated in an adult with an advanced solid tumor such as melanoma, head and neck, liver or kidney cancer. J is TRBJ2-1 and V is TRBV14, with 13 bases aligning to TRBD2. The CDR3 loop is CASSPRLAGGGEQFF. CDR3 nucleotides: TGTGCCAGCAGCCCCCGACTAGCGGGGGGAGGTGAGCAGTTCTTC.